Listed here are 32 T cell receptor beta chains from one sample, sequenced in a study of T cell responses to AZD1222 COVID-19 vaccine. Data came from immunoSEQ multiplex PCR; TCRdb stores just in-frame clones and leaves some out. The repertoire holds over 110,000 clones, with roughly 90% as singletons. The material sequenced was peripheral blood, taken 28 days after the second AZD1222 dose. The origin of the receptors is an adult who received the AZD1222 COVID-19 vaccine.

The chain carries TRBV29-1 and TRBJ1-1, with D unclear. CDR3 length: 11 amino acids. V was shortened by 6 bases and J by 1 base, with 6 bases between the two germline ends. The germline V gene encodes CDR1 SQVTM and CDR2 ANQGSEA. CDR3 nucleotide sequence: TGCAGCGTACGGCAGAACACTGAAGCTTTCTTT. Its translation is CSVRQNTEAFF.

The chain combines TRBV27 with TRBJ1-2; D is unclear. V was clipped by 4 bases and J by 2 bases, with 20 bases between them. CDR3 length equals 17 residues. Germline lookup yields CDR1 MNHEY and CDR2 SMNVEV (reference sequence). In DNA form, the CDR3 reads TGTGCCAGCAGTTCTTCCTGGATCGGGCAGGAGAACTATGGCTACACCTTC. This encodes CASSSSWIGQENYGYTF.

The CDR3 loop reads CASSIDPAPNTEAFF. Here the CDR3 DNA reads TGTGCCAGTAGTATAGACCCGGCGCCGAACACTGAAGCTTTCTTT. V is TRBV19 and J is TRBJ1-1; D is ambiguous. The CDR3 has 15 amino acids. Germline V gives CDR1 LNHDA, CDR2 SQIVND (reference sequence). V shed 0 bases and J shed 1 base, with 9 bases lying between them.

The chain carries TRBV27 and TRBJ2-7, with D unresolved. The CDR3 runs to 13 residues. Germline V gene data show CDR1 as MNHEY and CDR2 as SMNVEV (reference sequence). The V end was cut by 6 bases, the J end by 6 bases, with 15 bases between. CDR3 in amino acids: CASSLTQFGEQYV. The CDR3 DNA reads as TGTGCCAGCAGCCTAACCCAGTTCGGCGAGCAGTACGTC.

The chain recombines TRBV7-5 with TRBJ1-6. TRBV7-5 is flagged as a pseudogene. This CDR3 has 14 residues. In DNA form, the CDR3 reads TGTGCCAGAAGCTCTCGGGTAGTCGGTTCACCCCTCCACTTT. Its translation: CARSSRVVGSPLHF.

The rearrangement uses TRBV24-1 and TRBJ2-2; D is unclear. Germline CDR1 KGHDR, CDR2 SFDVKD. This CDR3 has 15 residues. V was clipped by 4 bases and J by 3 bases, with 11 bases between them. The CDR3 coding sequence is TGTGCCACCAGTGACCCCCAGAGATACACCGGGGAGCTGTTTTTT. This translates into CATSDPQRYTGELFF.

The gene calls are TRBV30 and TRBJ2-7; possible D gene TRBD2, 6 bases. Trimming took 2 bases from V and 5 from J, leaving 13 bases between them. This CDR3 has 13 amino acids. Germline values: CDR1 GTSNPN, CDR2 SVGIG (reference sequence). The CDR3 is CAWSPGGTHEQYF. The CDR3 bases are TGTGCCTGGAGTCCTGGCGGGACCCACGAGCAGTACTTC.

V is TRBV11-2 and J is TRBJ1-5; D uncertain. Trimming pared 1 base from V and 0 bases from J, leaving 4 bases between. The germline V gene encodes CDR1 SGHAT and CDR2 FQNNGV. The CDR3 is made up of 14 amino acids. CDR3 sequence: CASSLGVSNQPQHF. The CDR3 DNA reads TGTGCCAGCAGCTTAGGAGTTAGCAATCAGCCCCAGCATTTT.

The rearrangement uses TRBV24-1 and TRBJ2-3; 10 bases are shared with TRBD2. Germline lookup yields CDR1 KGHDR and CDR2 SFDVKD. The CDR3 consists of 15 residues. Germline trimming cut 5 bases from V and 2 bases from J; bases unmatched to any gene: 3. This CDR3 reads CATSAAGGPTDTQYF. The CDR3 region has the DNA TGTGCCACCAGTGCAGCGGGGGGGCCCACAGATACGCAGTATTTT.

This sequence joins TRBV2 and TRBJ2-2; no clear D gene. V was pared by 2 bases and J by 4 bases, with 8 bases between. The CDR3 runs to 14 residues. Germline lookup yields CDR1 SNHLY and CDR2 FYNNEI. Here the CDR3 DNA reads TGTGCCAGCAGTGAACGCGAAACCACCGGGGAGCTGTTTTTT. The encoded protein is CASSERETTGELFF.

In its sample, this clone was seen once. This chain uses TRBV28 with TRBJ2-7, with D unclear. Germline assignment: CDR1 MDHEN and CDR2 SYDVKM. This CDR3 has 14 residues. V shed 1 base and J shed 3 bases, with 10 bases lying between them. CDR3 DNA: TGTGCCAGCAGTTTATCTGACCTGCGCTACGAGCAGTACTTC. Translated: CASSLSDLRYEQYF.

The chain uses TRBV10-3 and TRBJ1-1; D not resolved. CDR3 length: 14 amino acids. CDR1 is ENHRY, CDR2 SYGVKD, per germline. Deletions cut 4 bases from V and 1 base from J, with 10 bases between. The CDR3 DNA is TGTGCCATCAGTGCAAGGACCCAGAACACTGAAGCTTTCTTT. Translation: CAISARTQNTEAFF.

The rearrangement links TRBV24-1 to TRBJ1-2; 7 positions match TRBD1. V shed 2 bases and J 4 bases; nucleotides not matched to a gene: 6. Germline CDR1 KGHDR, CDR2 SFDVKD. The CDR3 consists of 15 residues. As DNA, the CDR3 is TGTGCCACCAGTGATTCTCTAGACAGGGCCTATGGCTACACCTTC. This encodes CATSDSLDRAYGYTF.

The chain joins TRBV3-1 (or the pseudogene TRBV3-2) to TRBJ2-1; no firm D call. CDR3 length: 14 residues. The germline gives CDR1 LGHDT, CDR2 YNNKEL (reference sequence). The V end was cut by 1 base, the J end by 3 bases, with 7 bases between. For the CDR3, the DNA is TGTGCCAGCAGCCAAGGCGGAAACTACAATGAGCAGTTCTTC. Translating gives CASSQGGNYNEQFF.

The chain combines TRBV28 with TRBJ2-3; tentatively, D is TRBD1 (5 bases). Trimming took off 3 bases at V and 6 bases at J, with 16 bases between the two ends. Germline loops: CDR1 MDHEN, CDR2 SYDVKM. The CDR3 is 15 amino acids. The CDR3, as DNA: TGTGCCAGCAGTTTGGTTACAGGTCGTTCGGATACGCAGTATTTT. Protein sequence: CASSLVTGRSDTQYF.

The chain is built from TRBV2 and TRBJ2-5; TRBD2 is a possible D gene (6 bases). V was cut by 6 bases and J by 8 bases, with 13 bases left in between. Germline assignment: CDR1 SNHLY and CDR2 FYNNEI. The CDR3 is 12 residues long. Here the CDR3 DNA reads TGTGCCAGCAGCCGAGGACTAACAACCCAGTACTTC. This gives the protein CASSRGLTTQYF.

The chain carries TRBV9 and TRBJ2-3; 8 positions match TRBD2. V shed 0 bases and J 3 bases; nucleotides not matched to a gene: 3. Germline CDR1 reads SGDLS; CDR2 reads YYNGEE. CDR3 length: 15 residues. The CDR3 loop is CASSVGLAGTDTQYF. The CDR3 DNA follows: TGTGCCAGCAGCGTAGGCTTAGCGGGAACAGATACGCAGTATTTT.

The chain employs TRBV7-2 and TRBJ2-5; D not resolved. There are 13 residues in the CDR3. Germline V gives CDR1 SGHTA, CDR2 FQGNSA. The V and J ends lost 4 bases and 7 bases respectively, with 13 bases between them. CDR3 in amino acids: CASSSPTLGTQYF. The CDR3 DNA reads as TGTGCCAGCAGCTCGCCGACTCTGGGGACCCAGTACTTC.

The table lists this clone with a count of one. This sequence joins TRBV19 and TRBJ1-5; unclear D gene. Germline lookup yields CDR1 LNHDA and CDR2 SQIVND (reference sequence). The CDR3 sequence is 14 residues long. Trimming removed 4 bases at V and 4 bases at J, with 11 bases between. The CDR3 DNA is TGTGCCAGTAGTAGCGACGGTTGGAATCAGCCCCAGCATTTT. This translates into CASSSDGWNQPQHF.

This clone was observed a single time. The chain combines TRBV5-5 with TRBJ1-5; tentative D call: TRBD1 (6 bases). The CDR3 runs 19 residues. CDR1 and CDR2 (germline): SGHKS, YYEKEE (reference sequence). Trimming removed 4 bases at V and 2 bases at J, with 25 bases between. CDR3 sequence reads: CASSRGAGTLSEGNQPQHF. Here the CDR3 DNA reads TGTGCCAGCAGCCGAGGGGCCGGGACACTTAGCGAGGGCAATCAGCCCCAGCATTTT.

The J gene is TRBJ2-7, the V gene TRBV9; tentatively, D is TRBD2 (7 bases). The CDR3 extends over 15 amino acids. The V gene lost 4 bases and the J gene lost 2 bases, with 16 bases spanning the gap. Germline values: CDR1 SGDLS, CDR2 YYNGEE. The CDR3 loop is CASSLGGGDTYEQYF. The CDR3 DNA reads as TGTGCCAGCAGCTTAGGAGGGGGGGACACCTACGAGCAGTACTTC.

DNA of the CDR3: TGTGCCAGCGTGGGACACCGTGAAGCTTTCTTT. Its translation: CASVGHREAFF. The chain uses TRBV2 and TRBJ1-1, with a possible D match to TRBD1 (6 bases). Germline V gene sequence: CDR1 SNHLY, CDR2 FYNNEI. CDR3 size: 11 residues. The V end lost 8 bases, the J end lost 7 bases, and 11 bases lay between the germline ends.

The chain uses TRBV7-2 and TRBJ2-7; D remains ambiguous. This CDR3 has 14 residues. CDR1 and CDR2 (germline): SGHTA, FQGNSA. Trimming shortened V by 1 base and J by 3 bases, and 10 bases separated the two germline ends. The CDR3 loop reads CASSLGADDYEQYV. The CDR3 DNA reads as TGTGCCAGCAGCTTAGGGGCGGACGACTACGAGCAGTACGTC.

The chain links TRBV10-3 to TRBJ2-1; 8 nucleotides line up with TRBD2. CDR1 ENHRY and CDR2 SYGVKD come from the germline V gene. CDR3 length equals 17 residues. Trimming took 7 bases from V and 3 from J; bases not matched to a gene: 14. CDR3 amino acids: CAIKAPGLAGIYNEQFF. The CDR3 region has the DNA TGTGCCATCAAAGCACCCGGGTTAGCGGGAATCTACAATGAGCAGTTCTTC.

J is TRBJ1-2 and V is TRBV5-8; D not resolved. V shed 1 base and J shed 2 bases, with 9 bases lying between them. CDR3 size: 14 residues. Germline CDR1 SGHTS, CDR2 YDEGEE. CDR3 amino acids: CASSLPLRNYGYTF. CDR3 DNA: TGTGCCAGCAGCTTGCCGCTCAGGAACTATGGCTACACCTTC.

The rearrangement uses TRBV29-1 and TRBJ2-3; 13 bases map to TRBD2. Germline CDR1 reads SQVTM; CDR2 reads ANQGSEA. The CDR3 loop spans 15 amino acids. V shed 1 base, J shed 5 bases, and the junction held 3 bases outside the gene matches. CDR3 loop: CSVEGTSGSRDTQYF. The CDR3 nucleotides read TGCAGCGTTGAAGGGACTAGCGGGAGCCGAGATACGCAGTATTTT.

The chain uses TRBV10-3 and TRBJ1-6; no clear D. In germline, CDR1 is ENHRY, CDR2 SYGVKD. V gave up 2 bases and J gave up 7 bases, with 9 bases separating them. The CDR3 sequence is 14 residues long. The CDR3 bases are TGTGCCATCAGTGAGGGGAGGGTGAATTCACCCCTCCACTTT. This encodes CAISEGRVNSPLHF.

The CDR3 nucleotides are TGTGCCAGTGCCCCGGGCTCCGGAGGGGATCAGCCCCAGCATTTT. This encodes CASAPGSGGDQPQHF. V gene TRBV19 combines with J gene TRBJ1-5, with D perhaps TRBD1 (5 bases). V gave up 8 bases and J gave up 5 bases, with 19 bases separating them. CDR1 is LNHDA, CDR2 SQIVND, per germline (reference sequence). The CDR3 sequence is 15 residues long.

This rearrangement joins TRBV20-1 to TRBJ2-1; either TRBD1 or TRBD2 may supply D (5 bases each). Germline loops: CDR1 DFQATT, CDR2 SNEGSKA (reference sequence). The CDR3 spans 11 residues. Trimming shortened V by 3 bases and J by 9 bases, and 9 bases separated the two germline ends. In DNA, the CDR3 is TGCAGTGCTAGTCGGGGCGGTGAGCAGTTCTTC. This codes for CSASRGGEQFF.

This chain links TRBV5-5 with TRBJ2-5, with 10 bases fitting TRBD1. CDR3 length: 15 residues. Germline V gene data show CDR1 as SGHKS and CDR2 as YYEKEE (reference sequence). The junction had 5 bases not matched to a gene; V was cut back by 4 bases and J by 2 bases. The CDR3 region is CASSQPDRGQETQYF. CDR3 nucleotide sequence: TGTGCCAGCAGCCAACCGGACAGGGGGCAAGAGACCCAGTACTTC.

The V gene is TRBV3-1 (or the pseudogene TRBV3-2), the J gene TRBJ1-3; D might be TRBD1 (5 bases). This CDR3 spans 17 amino acids. V shed 11 bases and J shed 2 bases, with 25 bases lying between them. Looked up from germline, CDR1 is LGHDT and CDR2 is YNNKEL (reference sequence). The CDR3 DNA follows: TGTGCCTCCATGGGGGATAAAGCGGGGGGTGCTGGAAACACCATATATTTT. This translates into CASMGDKAGGAGNTIYF.

The chain joins TRBV30 to TRBJ2-3; TRBD1 or TRBD2 may be the D gene (5 bases each). Trimming left V 3 bases short and J 4 bases short, with 17 bases between. Germline V gene sequence: CDR1 GTSNPN, CDR2 SVGIG (reference sequence). This CDR3 has 15 amino acids. CDR3 sequence reads: CAWRRGSALSDTQYF. The CDR3 nucleotides are TGTGCCTGGAGAAGGGGTAGCGCTCTATCAGATACGCAGTATTTT.